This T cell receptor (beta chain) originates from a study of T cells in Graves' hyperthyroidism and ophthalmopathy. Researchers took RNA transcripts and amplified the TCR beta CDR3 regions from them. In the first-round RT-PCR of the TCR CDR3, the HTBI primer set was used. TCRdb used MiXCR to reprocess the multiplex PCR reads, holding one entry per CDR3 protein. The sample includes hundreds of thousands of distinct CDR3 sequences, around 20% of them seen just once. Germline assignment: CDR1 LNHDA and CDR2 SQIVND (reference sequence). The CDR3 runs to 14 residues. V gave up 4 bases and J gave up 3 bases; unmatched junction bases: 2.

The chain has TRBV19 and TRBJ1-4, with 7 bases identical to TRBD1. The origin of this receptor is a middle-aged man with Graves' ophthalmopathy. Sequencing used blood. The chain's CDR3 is CASSTTGSNEKLFF. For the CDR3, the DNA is TGTGCCAGTAGTACGACAGGGTCTAATGAAAAACTGTTTTTT. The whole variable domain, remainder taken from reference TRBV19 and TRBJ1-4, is DGGITQSPKYLFRKEGQNVTLSCEQNLNHDAMYWYRQDPGQGLRLIYYSQIVNDFQKGDIAEGYSVSREKKESFPLTVTSAQKNPTAFYLCASSTTGSNEKLFFGSGTQLSVL.